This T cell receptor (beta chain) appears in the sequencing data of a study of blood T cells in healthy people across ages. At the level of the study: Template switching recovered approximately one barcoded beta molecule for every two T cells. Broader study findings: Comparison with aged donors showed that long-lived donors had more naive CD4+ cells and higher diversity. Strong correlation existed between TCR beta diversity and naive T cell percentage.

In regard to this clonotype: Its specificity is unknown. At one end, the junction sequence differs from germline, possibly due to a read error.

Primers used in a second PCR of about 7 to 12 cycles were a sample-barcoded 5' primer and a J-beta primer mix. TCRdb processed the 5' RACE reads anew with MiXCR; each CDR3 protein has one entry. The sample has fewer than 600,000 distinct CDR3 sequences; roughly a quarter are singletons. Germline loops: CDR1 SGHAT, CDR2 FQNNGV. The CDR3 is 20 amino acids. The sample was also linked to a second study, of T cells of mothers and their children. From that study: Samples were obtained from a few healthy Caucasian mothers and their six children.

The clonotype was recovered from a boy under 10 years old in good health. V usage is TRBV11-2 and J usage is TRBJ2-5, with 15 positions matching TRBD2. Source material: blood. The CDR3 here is CARSLGEARGLAGGEETQYF. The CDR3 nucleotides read TGTGCCCGCAGCCTGGGGGAAGCTCGGGGACTAGCGGGAGGAGAAGAGACCCAGTACTTC.